The rows below give T cell receptor beta chains drawn from one sample of a study of blood T cell repertoires in COVID-19. Method: immunoSEQ multiplex PCR; TCRdb's copy keeps in-frame clones and lacks some. Of 55,000 to 70,000 clones in the sample, 70% to 90% were seen once. The sequencing input was peripheral blood. Receptors were obtained from a man between 60 and 75 years old with acute or convalescent COVID-19. CDR3s include the opening cysteine and the closing phenylalanine or tryptophan. D genes are given only for firm matches. Size tells how often a clone was seen (once, few, many) or the class of an expanded clone, and some rows leave it out.

v_call,clone_size,j_call,d_call,cdr3_nt,cdr3_aa
TRBV7-2,-,TRBJ1-2,TRBD1,TGTGCCAGCAGCTTAGATGACAGGGGTGGCTACACCTTC,CASSLDDRGGYTF
TRBV4-2,-,TRBJ2-2,-,TGTGCCAGCAGCCAAGAATTAGGGCAGGGAACCGGGGAGCTGTTTTTT,CASSQELGQGTGELFF
TRBV27,-,TRBJ1-1,-,TGTGCCAGCAGTTTAGAGGGATTGAACACTGAAGCTTTCTTT,CASSLEGLNTEAFF
TRBV4-3,-,TRBJ1-1,-,TGCGCCAGCAGCCAGGCTCAGGGTAATGAAGCTTTCTTT,CASSQAQGNEAFF
TRBV7-8,few,TRBJ1-6,TRBD1,TGTGCCAGCAGCTTACAGGGGGCATGGGGTAATAATTCACCCCTCCACTTT,CASSLQGAWGNNSPLHF
TRBV21-1,-,TRBJ1-2,-,TGTGCCAGCAGCCTAGGGGGCAGGTTCTATGGCTACACCTTC,CASSLGGRFYGYTF
TRBV5-4,few,TRBJ1-4,-,TGTGCCAGCAGCTTGGCCGCAACTAATGAAAAACTGTTTTTT,CASSLAATNEKLFF
TRBV27,-,TRBJ1-6,TRBD1,TGTGCCAGCAGTTTAGGACAGGTGAATTCACCCCTCCACTTT,CASSLGQVNSPLHF
TRBV6-2/TRBV6-3,-,TRBJ2-7,-,TGTGCCAGCAGCGACCGAGGACAGCGTTTAATCTCCTACGAGCAGTACTTC,CASSDRGQRLISYEQYF
TRBV3-1/TRBV3-2,-,TRBJ1-6,-,TGTGCCAGCAGCACGGCCCAGGGGAATTCACCCCTCCACTTT,CASSTAQGNSPLHF
TRBV19,-,TRBJ2-5,TRBD1,TGTGCCAGTAGTTCCTCCGGGACAGCCCAAGAGACCCAGTACTTC,CASSSSGTAQETQYF
TRBV30,-,TRBJ1-4,-,TGTGCCTGGAGTGTACGGCCCAGGGCAACTAATGAAAAACTGTTTTTT,CAWSVRPRATNEKLFF
TRBV5-6,-,TRBJ2-7,-,TGTGCCAGCAGCTTGGCCAGGGTCTCCTACGAGCAGTACTTC,CASSLARVSYEQYF
TRBV7-2,-,TRBJ1-2,-,TGTGCCAGCAGCGTCGGGAGTAACTATGGCTACACCTTC,CASSVGSNYGYTF
TRBV6-1,-,TRBJ1-2,-,TGTGCCAGCAGTGATTATCCTGGGGAGGACTATGGCTACACCTTC,CASSDYPGEDYGYTF
TRBV20-1,-,TRBJ1-5,TRBD1,TGCAGTGCTAGTTGGCAGGGGGCCGGTGGGCCCCAGCATTTT,CSASWQGAGGPQHF
TRBV28,-,TRBJ2-6,TRBD2,TGTGCCAGCAGTCCGACTAGCGGGGGGGCTGGTGGGGCCAACGTCCTGACTTTC,CASSPTSGGAGGANVLTF
TRBV11-2,-,TRBJ1-2,-,TGTGCCAGCAGCTTAGGGGCGTTTCTCGGGGTGTATGGCTACACCTTC,CASSLGAFLGVYGYTF
TRBV7-6,few,TRBJ2-2,-,TGTGCCAGCAGCTTATACGGGGGGCCTACCGGGGAGCTGTTTTTT,CASSLYGGPTGELFF
TRBV4-3,-,TRBJ1-6,-,TGCGCCAGCAGCCCCACCAGGGGCTATAATTCACCCCTCCACTTT,CASSPTRGYNSPLHF